Following are 26 T cell receptor beta chains from one sample sequenced in a study of cytomegalovirus exposure and HLA in healthy donors. Sequenced by immunoSEQ multiplex PCR; TCRdb stores in-frame clones only, minus some. The sample includes just under 75,000 clones, 90% to 95% of them seen just once. The specimen was PBMCs. These receptors were collected from a woman younger than 35 in good health and CMV-seropositive.

The J gene is TRBJ1-1, the V gene TRBV28; the D gene is possibly TRBD1 (5 bases). The germline CDR1 and CDR2 sequences are MDHEN and SYDVKM. V was cut by 3 bases and J by 12 bases, with 14 bases left in between. The CDR3 is 12 amino acids. This CDR3 reads CASSFPGGGTFF. The CDR3 nucleotides read TGTGCCAGCAGTTTTCCGGGGGGAGGGACTTTCTTT.

The rearrangement joins TRBV5-1 to TRBJ2-1, with TRBD1 matching 10 bases. Germline CDR1 reads SGHRS; CDR2 reads YFSETQ. V was pared by 0 bases and J by 9 bases, with 9 bases of the junction left unmatched. This CDR3 is 16 amino acids long. The DNA of the CDR3 is TGCGCCAGCAGCTTGGGTATGGGACAGGGGACTAGTGAGCAGTTCTTC. This encodes CASSLGMGQGTSEQFF.

The V gene is TRBV18, the J gene TRBJ1-6; the match to TRBD1 covers 7 bases. From germline, CDR1 is KGHSH and CDR2 LQKENI. Losses at the gene ends were 0 bases for V and 7 bases for J; bases not matched to a gene: 24. CDR3 length: 22 amino acids. This CDR3 reads CASSPPILPVDRTINRNSPLHF. CDR3 DNA: TGTGCCAGCTCACCACCGATTCTCCCGGTGGACAGGACGATAAACCGAAATTCACCCCTCCACTTT.

The chain is built from TRBV7-9 and TRBJ1-2; D is perhaps TRBD1 (6 bases). CDR3 size: 15 residues. V dropped 1 base and J dropped 5 bases, with 14 bases sitting between them. Germline CDR1 SEHNR, CDR2 FQNEAQ (reference sequence). The CDR3 loop is CASSLGGQGDYGYTF. In DNA, the CDR3 is TGTGCCAGCAGCTTAGGGGGGCAAGGGGATTATGGCTACACCTTC.

J is TRBJ1-2 and V is TRBV6-4; the D is unclear. The length of the CDR3 is 17 residues. V was shortened by 0 bases and J by 2 bases, with 16 bases between the two germline ends. CDR1 and CDR2 from the germline V gene are MRHNA and SNTAGT. CDR3 in amino acids: CASSDSIRPGGNYGYTF. CDR3 bases: TGTGCCAGCAGTGACTCGATTCGGCCGGGAGGGAACTATGGCTACACCTTC.

The rearrangement uses TRBV11-3 and TRBJ2-1; perhaps TRBD1 as D (5 bases). Trimming removed 2 bases at V and 8 bases at J, with 13 bases between. This CDR3 has 14 amino acids. CDR1 is SGHNT, CDR2 YENEEA, per germline. This chain's CDR3 is CASSLRLETDEQFF. Here the CDR3 DNA reads TGTGCCAGCAGCTTAAGATTGGAGACAGATGAGCAGTTCTTC. Supplemented by reference TRBV11-3 and TRBJ2-1, the full variable domain reads EAGVVQSPRYKIIEKKQPVAFWCNPISGHNTLYWYLQNLGQGPELLIRYENEEAVDDSQLPKDRFSAERLKGVDSTLKIQPAELGDSAVYLCASSLRLETDEQFFGPGTRLTVL.

This chain uses TRBV6-1 with TRBJ2-1, with 7 bases fitting TRBD1. The CDR3 consists of 15 residues. Germline V gives CDR1 MNHNS, CDR2 SASEGT. V shed 5 bases and J 3 bases; nucleotides not matched to a gene: 7. CDR3 residues: CASSFSGTVYNEQFF. CDR3 nucleotides: TGTGCCAGCAGTTTTAGTGGGACAGTCTACAATGAGCAGTTCTTC.

The V gene is TRBV19, the J gene TRBJ1-6, with a weak D call TRBD1 (5 bases). The CDR3 runs to 14 residues. The germline CDR1 and CDR2 sequences are LNHDA and SQIVND (reference sequence). Deletions cut 10 bases from V and 6 bases from J, with 16 bases between. CDR3 residues: CAIPGEGRNSPLHF. CDR3 in DNA: TGTGCCATTCCGGGGGAGGGTCGTAATTCACCCCTCCACTTT.

The rearrangement joins TRBV30 to TRBJ2-5; D is perhaps TRBD1 (5 bases). CDR1 is GTSNPN, CDR2 SVGIG, per germline (reference sequence). The CDR3 is 14 amino acids. V shed 1 base and J shed 5 bases, with 14 bases lying between them. CDR3 DNA: TGTGCCTGGAGTGCAGGGTCGAAGTCGGAGACCCAGTACTTC. The encoded protein is CAWSAGSKSETQYF.

V gene TRBV5-6 combines with J gene TRBJ1-2; D is unresolved. The ends were cut back, 4 bases at V and 4 bases at J, with 14 bases in the middle. The CDR3 has 14 residues. CDR1 is SGHDT, CDR2 YYEEEE, per germline. The CDR3 loop reads CASSPPAAAYGYTF. The CDR3 DNA reads as TGTGCCAGCAGCCCACCTGCGGCAGCCTATGGCTACACCTTC.

The J gene is TRBJ1-2, the V gene TRBV4-1; D gene ambiguous. Deletions cut 4 bases from V and 4 bases from J, with 10 bases between. Germline values: CDR1 MGHRA, CDR2 YSYEKL. This CDR3 region has 13 residues. The CDR3 sequence: CASSLRGRYGYTF. The CDR3 DNA is TGCGCCAGCAGCCTCCGAGGCCGCTATGGCTACACCTTC.

This clone has a single count. The V and J genes are TRBV27 and TRBJ1-2; D uncertain. The germline V gene encodes CDR1 MNHEY and CDR2 SMNVEV (reference sequence). Trimming took 6 bases from V and 3 from J, leaving 11 bases between them. There are 13 residues in the CDR3. CDR3 sequence: CASSALNYYGYTF. CDR3 nucleotide sequence: TGTGCCAGCAGCGCGCTTAACTACTATGGCTACACCTTC.

The chain carries TRBV5-4 and TRBJ2-7; 9 bases agree with TRBD2. The CDR3 totals 14 residues. With 1 base clipped from V and 4 bases from J, the junction kept 3 bases outside the gene matches. Germline V gives CDR1 SGHNT, CDR2 YYREEE (reference sequence). The CDR3 DNA reads TGTGCCAGCAGCTTGACTAGCGGGCAGTACGAGCAGTACTTC. Amino acids: CASSLTSGQYEQYF.

The CDR3 region is CASSLARYLVSDEQFF. In DNA, the CDR3 is TGTGCCAGCAGCTTAGCGCGGTATTTGGTTAGCGATGAGCAGTTCTTC. The chain joins TRBV7-2 to TRBJ2-1, with D possibly matching TRBD2 (5 bases). The CDR3 totals 16 residues. V was pared by 0 bases and J by 8 bases, with 17 bases between. CDR1 and CDR2 (germline): SGHTA, FQGNSA.

This chain connects TRBV27 to TRBJ2-1; D gene ambiguous. V was pared by 6 bases and J by 3 bases, with 3 bases between. This CDR3 has 11 residues. Germline V CDR1 and CDR2: MNHEY, SMNVEV (reference sequence). This CDR3 reads CASSLYNEQFF. CDR3 DNA sequence: TGTGCCAGCAGCCTCTACAATGAGCAGTTCTTC.

The chain is built from TRBV7-2 and TRBJ1-3; D uncertain. Germline V lookup: CDR1 SGHTA, CDR2 FQGNSA. This CDR3 is built from 16 residues. V lost 4 bases and J lost 2, with 15 bases in between. CDR3 nucleotides: TGTGCCAGCAGCTCCTATTCGTTTAACCCTGGAAACACCATATATTTT. This encodes CASSSYSFNPGNTIYF.

This clone was recorded a few times. The V and J genes are TRBV7-9 and TRBJ2-7; D is possibly TRBD1 (5 bases). Trimming stripped 3 bases from V and 7 bases from J, with 10 bases between. This CDR3 has 12 residues. Germline values: CDR1 SEHNR, CDR2 FQNEAQ (reference sequence). This CDR3 reads CASSFQGGEQYF. For the CDR3, the DNA is TGTGCCAGCAGCTTCCAGGGTGGGGAGCAGTACTTC.

This chain connects TRBV6-5 to TRBJ2-1; D possibly corresponds to TRBD2 (5 bases). This CDR3 is built from 15 residues. Germline CDR1 reads MNHEY; CDR2 reads SVGAGI. The V gene lost 5 bases and the J gene lost 3 bases, with 14 bases spanning the gap. CDR3 DNA sequence: TGTGCCAGCAGTACAACTATGGACTTCTACAATGAGCAGTTCTTC. Its protein product is CASSTTMDFYNEQFF.

The chain links TRBV12-5 to TRBJ2-2; D perhaps matches TRBD2 (5 bases). The CDR3 has 14 amino acids. With 8 bases removed from V and 6 bases from J, the gap between germline ends came to 16 bases. Germline CDR1 LGHNT, CDR2 FRNRAP. Here the CDR3 DNA reads TGTGCTAGTAGTAAAATCGGGGTGGCCGGGGAGCTGTTTTTT. As protein: CASSKIGVAGELFF.

The chain joins TRBV7-8 to TRBJ1-3; D remains unclear. Per germline, CDR1 SGHVS and CDR2 FQNEAQ. V was clipped by 5 bases and J by 2 bases, with 22 bases between them. This CDR3 is built from 18 residues. CDR3 in DNA: TGTGCCAGCAGCGAGATTGAGGGTTTCTCGTTCGCTGGAAACACCATATATTTT. Translating it yields CASSEIEGFSFAGNTIYF.

The chain is built from TRBV30 and TRBJ2-7; D is unresolved. Germline-derived CDR1 and CDR2 are GTSNPN and SVGIG (reference sequence). The CDR3 runs to 13 residues. V was shortened by 0 bases and J by 0 bases, with 6 bases between the two germline ends. The CDR3 loop reads CAWSVSSSYEQYF. The CDR3 DNA is TGTGCCTGGAGTGTATCTAGCTCCTACGAGCAGTACTTC.

The rearrangement uses TRBV5-1 and TRBJ2-7; 10 nucleotides align to TRBD1. V was pared by 0 bases and J by 3 bases, with 3 bases of the junction left unmatched. Germline V CDR1 and CDR2: SGHRS, YFSETQ. The CDR3 extends over 15 amino acids. The CDR3 region has the DNA TGCGCCAGCAGCTTGGGGACAGGGGGAAGCTACGAGCAGTACTTC. Residues: CASSLGTGGSYEQYF.

The chain uses TRBV27 and TRBJ2-7; D may be TRBD2 (7 bases). V was trimmed by 2 bases and J by 0 bases, leaving 14 bases between them. CDR1 is MNHEY, CDR2 SMNVEV, per germline (reference sequence). The CDR3 consists of 16 residues. The CDR3 bases are TGTGCCAGCAGTTTAGAGAGGGGGGGGAGCTCCTACGAGCAGTACTTC. Encoded protein: CASSLERGGSSYEQYF.

The chain has TRBV6-5 and TRBJ2-7, with D maybe TRBD1 (5 bases). V lost 6 bases, J lost 3 bases, and 9 bases lay in between. The CDR3 covers 12 residues. Germline V gene lookup returns CDR1 MNHEY and CDR2 SVGAGI. The CDR3 here is CASRSGYYEQYF. CDR3 coding DNA: TGTGCCAGCAGATCAGGGTACTACGAGCAGTACTTC.

This clone is a singleton in its sample. The chain carries TRBV28 and TRBJ1-6, with D perhaps TRBD1 (5 bases). CDR3 size: 15 residues. Trimming shortened V by 1 base and J by 4 bases, and 8 bases separated the two germline ends. From germline, CDR1 is MDHEN and CDR2 SYDVKM. The CDR3: CASSLSGTYNSPLHF. CDR3 coding DNA: TGTGCCAGCAGTTTATCCGGGACTTATAATTCACCCCTCCACTTT.

The count of this clone is one. The chain combines TRBV28 with TRBJ2-5; 8 bases map to TRBD1. With 4 bases clipped from V and 5 bases from J, the junction kept 9 bases outside the gene matches. The CDR3 contains 15 residues. CDR1 MDHEN and CDR2 SYDVKM come from the germline V gene. The CDR3 region is CASSSWTGWSETQYF. The CDR3 DNA reads as TGTGCCAGCAGTTCATGGACAGGGTGGTCGGAGACCCAGTACTTC.